These T cell receptor beta chains were read from a single sample in a study of T cell responses to AZD1222 COVID-19 vaccine. The table came from immunoSEQ multiplex PCR; TCRdb's copy has only in-frame clones and leaves some out. The repertoire holds around 120,000 clones, with 85% to 95% as singletons. The sample consisted of peripheral blood, taken 28 days after the second AZD1222 dose. These receptors were taken from an adult who received the AZD1222 COVID-19 vaccine. Each CDR3 is given with its conserved first and last residue. D genes are given only for firm matches. Clone size appears in some rows only: once, few, many, or a class for an expanded clone.

CDR3 protein	CDR3 DNA	D gene	J gene	V gene	clone size
CASSPGRNRYEQYF	TGTGCCAGCAGCCCCGGACGGAACCGGTACGAGCAGTACTTC	.	TRBJ2-7	TRBV5-4	once
CASGWTSTDTQYF	TGTGCCAGCGGTTGGACCAGCACAGATACGCAGTATTTT	.	TRBJ2-3	TRBV6-5	.
CASRQSRGLPNEKLFF	TGTGCCAGCAGACAAAGCAGGGGGCTACCTAATGAAAAACTGTTTTTT	TRBD1	TRBJ1-4	TRBV3-1/TRBV3-2	.
CAWTRGGLEAFF	TGTGCCTGGACCCGGGGGGGGCTTGAGGCTTTCTTT	.	TRBJ1-1	TRBV30	.
CASSYGPDKSDSPLHF	TGTGCCAGCAGTTACGGTCCTGACAAATCCGATTCACCCCTCCACTTT	.	TRBJ1-6	TRBV6-5	.
CASSLAGRGWTEAFF	TGTGCCAGCAGCTTAGCGGGCAGGGGATGGACTGAAGCTTTCTTT	.	TRBJ1-1	TRBV7-9	.
CASGSGGRQAYEQYF	TGTGCCAGCGGTTCTGGGGGGCGTCAGGCCTACGAGCAGTACTTC	.	TRBJ2-7	TRBV27	.
CASSRLDRENEQYF	TGTGCCAGCAGCCGCCTCGACAGGGAAAACGAGCAGTACTTC	TRBD1	TRBJ2-7	TRBV3-1/TRBV3-2	.
CASSLLLPQGDSVAFF	TGTGCCAGCAGCTTACTTCTTCCCCAGGGGGATAGTGTGGCTTTCTTT	TRBD1	TRBJ1-1	TRBV7-2	.
CASSTTWDSGGNQPQHF	TGTGCCAGTAGTACGACTTGGGACTCAGGGGGCAATCAGCCCCAGCATTTT	.	TRBJ1-5	TRBV19	.
CASSLVNPRGRETQYF	TGTGCCAGCAGCTTAGTCAACCCCAGGGGACGGGAGACCCAGTACTTC	.	TRBJ2-5	TRBV7-9	.
CASSRQGQARDEQFF	TGTGCCAGTAGCCGACAGGGACAGGCAAGGGATGAGCAGTTCTTC	TRBD1	TRBJ2-1	TRBV19	.
CSVGQPPIPYEQYF	TGCAGCGTGGGACAGCCACCGATACCTTACGAGCAGTACTTC	TRBD1	TRBJ2-7	TRBV29-1	.
CAISASPGASGSSNTGELFF	TGTGCCATCAGTGCCAGTCCCGGGGCTAGCGGGAGCTCGAACACCGGGGAGCTGTTTTTT	TRBD2	TRBJ2-2	TRBV10-3	once
CAAQPGGQDTQYF	TGTGCCGCCCAGCCGGGGGGGCAAGATACGCAGTATTTT	TRBD2	TRBJ2-3	TRBV6-6	.
CASSQRGTGDTEAFF	TGTGCCAGCAGCCAGCGTGGGACAGGGGACACTGAAGCTTTCTTT	TRBD1	TRBJ1-1	TRBV7-9	.
CASSQHYEQYF	TGTGCCAGCAGCCAACACTACGAGCAGTACTTC	.	TRBJ2-7	TRBV6-5	.
CVSRGATVNTEAFF	TGTGTCTCGCGGGGAGCTACTGTGAACACTGAAGCTTTCTTT	.	TRBJ1-1	TRBV27	.
CAWRVYTDSNQPQHF	TGTGCCTGGAGGGTGTACACAGATAGCAATCAGCCCCAGCATTTT	.	TRBJ1-5	TRBV30	.
CAWSMGLGQVVRNTGELFF	TGTGCCTGGAGTATGGGCCTCGGACAGGTGGTAAGGAACACCGGGGAGCTGTTTTTT	TRBD1	TRBJ2-2	TRBV30	.
CASSLDQGISGNTIYF	TGTGCCAGCAGCTTGGATCAGGGGATCTCTGGAAACACCATATATTTT	.	TRBJ1-3	TRBV5-6	.
CASSQDVGGLTGELFF	TGTGCCAGCAGCCAAGATGTGGGAGGACTAACCGGGGAGCTGTTTTTT	.	TRBJ2-2	TRBV4-2	.
CASSRSGTSGSAGELFF	TGCGCCAGCAGCCGTTCCGGGACTAGCGGGAGTGCCGGGGAGCTGTTTTTT	TRBD2	TRBJ2-2	TRBV4-1	.
CASSWLANYEQYF	TGTGCCAGCAGTTGGCTAGCTAACTACGAGCAGTACTTC	.	TRBJ2-7	TRBV6-2/TRBV6-3	.
CASSSTSYNEQFF	TGTGCCAGTAGTTCGACTAGTTACAATGAGCAGTTCTTC	.	TRBJ2-1	TRBV19	.
CASSGGAGSYNSPLHF	TGCGCCAGCAGCGGGGGGGCAGGATCCTATAATTCACCCCTCCACTTT	.	TRBJ1-6	TRBV5-1	.
CASSEAGDGYTF	TGTGCCAGCAGTGAAGCGGGGGACGGCTACACCTTC	.	TRBJ1-2	TRBV2	once
CASSPRTGVHEQYF	TGTGCCAGCTCACCAAGGACAGGGGTCCACGAGCAGTACTTC	TRBD1	TRBJ2-7	TRBV18	.
CAWRVAGPIGTQYF	TGTGCCTGGAGGGTAGCGGGTCCGATAGGGACCCAGTACTTC	TRBD2	TRBJ2-5	TRBV30	.
CASSLLERGYSATNEKLFF	TGTGCCAGCAGCTTATTGGAAAGAGGTTATTCGGCAACTAATGAAAAACTGTTTTTT	.	TRBJ1-4	TRBV7-6	once
CASSQERIPGLAAYNEQFF	TGTGCCAGCAGCCAAGAGAGGATCCCGGGACTAGCGGCCTACAATGAGCAGTTCTTC	TRBD2	TRBJ2-1	TRBV14	.
CASSLQIGTGIEAFF	TGTGCCAGCAGCCTGCAAATCGGGACAGGGATAGAAGCTTTCTTT	TRBD1	TRBJ1-1	TRBV11-2	.
CASSTEGTRRLHTQYF	TGTGCCAGTAGTACCGAAGGGACACGCCGACTGCATACGCAGTATTTT	.	TRBJ2-3	TRBV19	once
CASSLVVGGEAFF	TGTGCCAGCAGCTTAGTAGTTGGGGGAGAAGCTTTCTTT	.	TRBJ1-1	TRBV5-4	.
CASSFPGNEQFF	TGTGCCAGCAGTTTCCCGGGCAATGAGCAGTTCTTC	.	TRBJ2-1	TRBV27	.
CASSQDPGREDYGYTF	TGTGCCAGCAGCCAAGATCCGGGCAGGGAAGACTATGGCTACACCTTC	.	TRBJ1-2	TRBV3-1/TRBV3-2	many
CASSKRDNSNYGYTF	TGTGCCAGCAGCAAACGGGACAATTCTAACTATGGCTACACCTTC	.	TRBJ1-2	TRBV6-5	.
CASSKADRYSNQPQHF	TGTGCCAGCAGCAAGGCCGACAGGTATAGCAATCAGCCCCAGCATTTT	.	TRBJ1-5	TRBV21-1	once
CASSYTPSGTSGHRGDYEQYF	TGTGCCAGCAGTTATACCCCTTCCGGGACTAGCGGCCATCGAGGGGACTACGAGCAGTACTTC	TRBD2	TRBJ2-7	TRBV6-2/TRBV6-3	few
CSASVMDNRWTEAFF	TGCAGTGCTAGTGTAATGGATAACAGGTGGACTGAAGCTTTCTTT	.	TRBJ1-1	TRBV20-1	few
CASTWGGRSQPQHF	TGTGCCAGCACTTGGGGGGGTAGAAGCCAGCCCCAGCATTTT	.	TRBJ1-5	TRBV6-5	.
CASSQTGASNQPQHF	TGTGCCAGCAGCCAAACAGGGGCAAGCAATCAGCCCCAGCATTTT	TRBD1	TRBJ1-5	TRBV9	.
CASSYSGSGGEKLFF	TGTGCCAGCAGCTATAGTGGGTCAGGGGGCGAAAAACTGTTTTTT	TRBD1	TRBJ1-4	TRBV5-6	.
CASSYSPEGNTIYF	TGTGCCAGCAGTTACTCCCCAGAAGGAAACACCATATATTTT	.	TRBJ1-3	TRBV6-5	.
CASSPGLDLTDTQYF	TGTGCCAGCAGCCCGGGACTAGATTTAACAGATACGCAGTATTTT	TRBD2	TRBJ2-3	TRBV7-2	.
CASSPGRLAGATYEQYF	TGCGCCAGCAGCCCAGGAAGACTAGCGGGAGCCACCTACGAGCAGTACTTC	TRBD2	TRBJ2-7	TRBV4-1	.
CASSLALGGSTAGELFF	TGTGCCAGCAGCTTGGCCCTTGGCGGGAGTACCGCCGGGGAGCTGTTTTTT	TRBD2	TRBJ2-2	TRBV5-4	few
CASRLAGGTYNEQFF	TGTGCCAGCCGACTAGCGGGAGGTACCTACAATGAGCAGTTCTTC	TRBD2	TRBJ2-1	TRBV27	.
CASSMAGGYGYTF	TGTGCCAGTAGTATGGCAGGGGGCTATGGCTACACCTTC	TRBD1	TRBJ1-2	TRBV19	once